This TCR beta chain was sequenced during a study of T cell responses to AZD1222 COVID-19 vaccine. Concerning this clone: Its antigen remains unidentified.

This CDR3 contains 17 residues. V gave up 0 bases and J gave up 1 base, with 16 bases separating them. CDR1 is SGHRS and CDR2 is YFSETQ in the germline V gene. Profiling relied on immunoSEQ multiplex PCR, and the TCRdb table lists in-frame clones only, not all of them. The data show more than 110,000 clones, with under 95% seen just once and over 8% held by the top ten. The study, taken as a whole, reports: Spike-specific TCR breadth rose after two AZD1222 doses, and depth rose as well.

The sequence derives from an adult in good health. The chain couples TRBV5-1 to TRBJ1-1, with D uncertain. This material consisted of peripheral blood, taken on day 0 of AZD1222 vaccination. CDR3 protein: CASSLGSSSTGNTEAFF. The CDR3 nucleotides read TGCGCCAGCAGCTTGGGTTCATCCTCTACGGGGAACACTGAAGCTTTCTTT.